These 2 T cell receptor beta chains originate from one sample sequenced in a study of monozygotic twins with inflammatory bowel disease. TCRdb re-called the 5' RACE reads; one entry per CDR3 protein, DNA not given. The sample shows 300,000 to 350,000 distinct CDR3 sequences, and around 2% sits with its ten largest clones. Sequencing was performed on blood. The receptors originated from a human donor with ulcerative colitis or Crohn's disease, or a healthy co-twin of an affected twin (not recorded which).

The J gene is TRBJ2-7, the V gene TRBV6-2 or TRBV6-3; without DNA, the TCRdb call of TRBD2 cannot be checked. Per the germline V gene, CDR1 is MNHEY and CDR2 is SVGEGT. This CDR3 spans 12 amino acids. The CDR3 loop reads CASARGGNEQYF.

The J gene is TRBJ1-6, the V gene TRBV7-9. The CDR3 runs 16 residues. CDR1 and CDR2 (germline): SEHNR, FQNEAQ (reference sequence). This CDR3 reads CASSFGGSSYNSPLHF. Variable domain in full (rest from reference TRBV7-9 and TRBJ1-6): DTGVSQNPRHKITKRGQNVTFRCDPISEHNRLYWYRQTLGQGPEFLTYFQNEAQLEKSRLLSDRFSAERPKGSFSTLEIQRTEQGDSAMYLCASSFGGSSYNSPLHFGNGTRLTVT.